These 25 T cell receptor beta chains were all obtained from the same sample, sequenced in a study of blood T cell repertoires in COVID-19. TCRdb's table, derived via immunoSEQ multiplex PCR, lists solely in-frame clones and lacks some. The sample has some 150,000 clones, approximately 83% seen once. Sequencing used peripheral blood. These receptors all stem from a human donor in a cohort sampled during active COVID-19.

The chain uses TRBV6-2 or TRBV6-3 and TRBJ2-1, with 8 bases that match TRBD2. Losses at the gene ends were 6 bases for V and 3 bases for J; bases not matched to a gene: 16. The CDR3 extends over 18 amino acids. Per germline, CDR1 MNHEY and CDR2 SVGEGT. The CDR3 DNA is TGTGCCAGCAGCCCCCAGGGAGGGAGCGGGAGAATCTACAATGAGCAGTTCTTC. This sequence encodes CASSPQGGSGRIYNEQFF.

The rearrangement uses TRBV12-5 and TRBJ2-1; 12 positions match TRBD2. Germline V gene lookup returns CDR1 LGHNT and CDR2 FRNRAP. CDR3 length: 18 residues. Unmatched junction bases numbered 9, after V lost 0 bases and J lost 6 bases. The CDR3 loop is CASGLVTSSGRALNEQFF. Here the CDR3 DNA reads TGTGCTAGTGGTTTGGTGACGTCTAGCGGGAGGGCCCTCAATGAGCAGTTCTTC.

The chain has TRBV5-1 and TRBJ2-2; 8 bases match TRBD2. Trimming removed 1 base from V and 1 base from J; junction bases left unmatched: 0. This CDR3 is built from 15 residues. Germline V lookup: CDR1 SGHRS, CDR2 YFSETQ. The CDR3 DNA follows: TGCGCCAGCAGCTTGACTAGCGGGAACACCGGGGAGCTGTTTTTT. Its translation: CASSLTSGNTGELFF. Supplemented by reference TRBV5-1 and TRBJ2-2, the full variable domain reads KAGVTQTPRYLIKTRGQQVTLSCSPISGHRSVSWYQQTPGQGLQFLFEYFSETQRNKGNFPGRFSGRQFSNSRSEMNVSTLELGDSALYLCASSLTSGNTGELFFGEGSRLTVL.

The genes are TRBV6-2 or TRBV6-3 and TRBJ2-7; a possible D gene is TRBD2 (6 bases). The CDR3 is made up of 13 amino acids. The germline CDR1 and CDR2 sequences are MNHEY and SVGEGT. V was cut by 6 bases and J by 0 bases, with 9 bases left in between. The CDR3 loop is CASRPSASYEQYF. DNA for the CDR3: TGTGCCAGCAGACCTAGCGCCTCCTACGAGCAGTACTTC.

This chain links TRBV9 with TRBJ2-3, with 14 bases fitting TRBD2. Germline CDR1 and CDR2: SGDLS and YYNGEE. The CDR3 spans 15 residues. The J segment lost 5 bases and the V segment lost 3 bases, leaving 2 bases of the junction unmatched. The CDR3 DNA reads TGTGCCAGCAGCGCCGGACTAGCGGGAGGAGATACGCAGTATTTT. This encodes CASSAGLAGGDTQYF. Variable domain in full (rest from reference TRBV9 and TRBJ2-3): DSGVTQTPKHLITATGQRVTLRCSPRSGDLSVYWYQQSLDQGLQFLIQYYNGEERAKGNILERFSAQQFPDLHSELNLSSLELGDSALYFCASSAGLAGGDTQYFGPGTRLTVL.

J is TRBJ2-7 and V is TRBV13; TRBD1 agrees at 7 bases. Looked up from germline, CDR1 is PRHDT and CDR2 is FYEKMQ (reference sequence). The junction had 6 bases not matched to a gene; V was cut back by 4 bases and J by 3 bases. The CDR3 is 14 residues long. CDR3 coding DNA: TGTGCCAGCAGCTCCGGGACAGAAGGCTACGAGCAGTACTTC. Residues: CASSSGTEGYEQYF.

The chain joins TRBV29-1 to TRBJ1-2; D unclear. Trimming stripped 4 bases from V and 0 bases from J, with 9 bases between. Germline CDR1 reads SQVTM; CDR2 reads ANQGSEA. The CDR3 loop spans 13 amino acids. CDR3 amino acids: CSVAIGANYGYTF. The CDR3 DNA sequence: TGCAGCGTTGCAATCGGAGCTAACTATGGCTACACCTTC.

The J gene is TRBJ1-1, the V gene TRBV9; D is possibly TRBD1 (6 bases). The V gene lost 0 bases and the J gene lost 0 bases, with 9 bases spanning the gap. Germline CDR1 and CDR2: SGDLS and YYNGEE. The CDR3 is made up of 15 amino acids. CDR3 nucleotides: TGTGCCAGCAGCGTAGTTCCAGGGGTGAACACTGAAGCTTTCTTT. It yields the protein CASSVVPGVNTEAFF.

The chain has TRBV25-1 and TRBJ2-3; D might be TRBD1 (5 bases). CDR3 length: 13 residues. The V gene's germline CDR1 is MGHDK and CDR2 SYGVNS. V was cut by 6 bases and J by 2 bases, with 9 bases left in between. The CDR3 here is CASRVGVTDTQYF. CDR3 DNA sequence: TGTGCCAGCAGGGTAGGGGTCACAGATACGCAGTATTTT. The full variable domain, its missing parts supplied by reference TRBV25-1 and TRBJ2-3, is EADIYQTPRYLVIGTGKKITLECSQTMGHDKMYWYQQDPGMELHLIHYSYGVNSTEKGDLSSESTVSRIRTEHFPLTLESARPSHTSQYLCASRVGVTDTQYFGPGTRLTVL.

This clone was recorded only once. The J gene is TRBJ2-3, the V gene TRBV7-2; D is perhaps TRBD2 (5 bases). From germline, CDR1 is SGHTA and CDR2 FQGNSA. Trimming removed 5 bases at V and 1 base at J, with 16 bases between. The CDR3 sequence is 16 residues long. This CDR3 is CASSHQVGRGTDTQYF. The CDR3 nucleotides are TGTGCCAGCAGCCACCAGGTCGGGCGGGGCACAGATACGCAGTATTTT.

The table lists this clone with a few counts. The chain joins TRBV9 to TRBJ2-1; tentative D call: TRBD2 (5 bases). Germline CDR1 SGDLS, CDR2 YYNGEE. The CDR3 extends over 14 amino acids. Trimming shortened V by 4 bases and J by 6 bases, and 14 bases separated the two germline ends. The CDR3 coding sequence is TGTGCCAGCAGCCCAGAACCGCGGGCCAATGAGCAGTTCTTC. Translating gives CASSPEPRANEQFF.

This clone has only one observation. The chain joins TRBV6-2 or TRBV6-3 to TRBJ2-7, with a weak D call TRBD1 (6 bases). This CDR3 is built from 13 residues. V was trimmed by 7 bases and J by 2 bases, leaving 12 bases between them. The V gene's germline CDR1 is MNHEY and CDR2 SVGEGT. CDR3 sequence: CASTPGAPYEQYF. For the CDR3, the DNA is TGTGCCAGCACCCCAGGGGCGCCCTACGAGCAGTACTTC.

This rearrangement joins TRBV5-1 to TRBJ2-3; no reliable D call. This CDR3 is built from 15 residues. V was trimmed by 1 base and J by 0 bases, leaving 9 bases between them. The germline CDR1 and CDR2 sequences are SGHRS and YFSETQ. The CDR3 reads CASSLQSLSTDTQYF. DNA for the CDR3: TGCGCCAGCAGCTTGCAAAGCCTCAGCACAGATACGCAGTATTTT.

This rearrangement joins TRBV30 to TRBJ2-6, with 10 positions matching TRBD1. Unmatched junction bases numbered 4, after V lost 5 bases and J lost 3 bases. The germline V gene encodes CDR1 GTSNPN and CDR2 SVGIG (reference sequence). The CDR3 is 15 residues long. This CDR3 is CAWGTGVDGANVLTF. The DNA of the CDR3 is TGTGCCTGGGGGACAGGGGTAGATGGGGCCAACGTCCTGACTTTC.

This chain links TRBV19 with TRBJ2-2, with D possibly being TRBD2 (6 bases). V dropped 1 base and J dropped 1 base, with 10 bases sitting between them. Germline assignment: CDR1 LNHDA and CDR2 SQIVND (reference sequence). The CDR3 runs 16 residues. The CDR3 here is CASSIVGGVNTGELFF. CDR3 nucleotide sequence: TGTGCCAGTAGTATAGTGGGCGGGGTGAACACCGGGGAGCTGTTTTTT.

This rearrangement joins TRBV2 to TRBJ1-1; TRBD1 matches 8 bases. Unmatched junction bases numbered 5, after V lost 7 bases and J lost 4 bases. The CDR3 is made up of 13 amino acids. Germline lookup yields CDR1 SNHLY and CDR2 FYNNEI. This CDR3 reads CASKGQGVTEAFF. DNA of the CDR3: TGTGCCAGCAAAGGACAGGGCGTCACTGAAGCTTTCTTT.

The chain has TRBV9 and TRBJ2-1, with 8 bases fitting TRBD2. This CDR3 is 13 amino acids long. Trimming at V came to 6 bases and at J to 7 bases, leaving 6 bases not matched to a gene. Germline CDR1 reads SGDLS; CDR2 reads YYNGEE. The CDR3, as DNA: TGTGCCAGCAAAAGCGGGAGAGGGAATGAGCAGTTCTTC. This sequence encodes CASKSGRGNEQFF.

CDR3 in DNA: TGTGCCAGCAGCTTAAGCGACAGGGCCCCCAATGAGCAGTTCTTC. This encodes CASSLSDRAPNEQFF. The rearrangement joins TRBV7-3 to TRBJ2-1; the match to TRBD1 covers 7 bases. The CDR3 spans 15 residues. The ends lost 1 base at V and 6 bases at J; junction bases unmatched: 6. Germline lookup yields CDR1 SGHTA and CDR2 FQGTGA. Full variable domain (outside the CDR3, taken from reference TRBV7-3 and TRBJ2-1): GAGVSQTPSNKVTEKGKYVELRCDPISGHTALYWYRQSLGQGPEFLIYFQGTGAADDSGLPNDRFFAVRPEGSVSTLKIQRTERGDSAVYLCASSLSDRAPNEQFFGPGTRLTVL.

The chain uses TRBV5-1 and TRBJ1-1; 8 bases are shared with TRBD1. The CDR3 spans 14 residues. Per the germline V gene, CDR1 is SGHRS and CDR2 is YFSETQ. Trimming removed 3 bases from V and 5 bases from J; junction bases left unmatched: 6. CDR3 nucleotide sequence: TGCGCCAGCAGCTCAACAGGGGGGCGGACTGAAGCTTTCTTT. This gives the protein CASSSTGGRTEAFF.

The chain uses TRBV9 and TRBJ2-1; TRBD2 aligns across 10 bases. Germline loops: CDR1 SGDLS, CDR2 YYNGEE. V shed 0 bases, J shed 4 bases, and the junction held 13 bases outside the gene matches. There are 19 residues in the CDR3. This chain's CDR3 is CASSVAGIPGTSEYNEQFF. The CDR3 DNA reads TGTGCCAGCAGCGTAGCGGGGATCCCCGGGACTAGCGAGTACAATGAGCAGTTCTTC.

The sample holds one count of this clone. The rearrangement joins TRBV7-2 to TRBJ1-6; TRBD1 aligns across 9 bases. J gave up 3 bases and V 4 bases, and 4 bases lay outside the gene matches. The CDR3 contains 16 residues. CDR1 and CDR2 (germline): SGHTA, FQGNSA. In DNA, the CDR3 is TGTGCCAGCAGCTCAGGACAGGGGAACTATAATTCACCCCTCCACTTT. It yields the protein CASSSGQGNYNSPLHF. The full variable domain, completed using reference TRBV7-2 and TRBJ1-6, is GAGVSQSPSNKVTEKGKDVELRCDPISGHTALYWYRQSLGQGLEFLIYFQGNSAPDKSGLPSDRFSAERTGGSVSTLTIQRTQQEDSAVYLCASSSGQGNYNSPLHFGNGTRLTVT.

This clone was counted once. The V call is TRBV6-1, the J call TRBJ2-2; D is perhaps TRBD1 (5 bases). This CDR3 spans 13 amino acids. Germline values: CDR1 MNHNS, CDR2 SASEGT. Trimming took off 5 bases at V and 6 bases at J, with 10 bases between the two ends. The CDR3 reads CASSSSGSGELFF. CDR3 DNA: TGTGCCAGCAGTTCATCAGGGTCCGGGGAGCTGTTTTTT.

In its sample, this clone was seen a few times. J is TRBJ1-1 and V is TRBV7-2; the match to TRBD1 covers 8 bases. CDR3 length equals 13 residues. CDR1 and CDR2 (germline): SGHTA, FQGNSA. The ends lost 6 bases at V and 6 bases at J; junction bases unmatched: 6. CDR3 sequence reads: CASSFRGQAEAFF. CDR3 coding DNA: TGTGCCAGCAGTTTCAGGGGGCAAGCTGAAGCTTTCTTT.

The V call is TRBV4-2, the J call TRBJ2-1, with 10 positions matching TRBD2. The germline V gene has CDR1 LGHNA and CDR2 YNFKEQ. This CDR3 is 17 amino acids long. V was pared by 5 bases and J by 3 bases, with 10 bases of the junction left unmatched. The chain's CDR3 is CASSKEREGPNYNEQFF. The DNA for the CDR3 is TGTGCCAGCAGCAAGGAGCGGGAGGGCCCGAACTACAATGAGCAGTTCTTC.

The chain couples TRBV10-1 to TRBJ2-2; D is uncertain. With 3 bases removed from V and 0 bases from J, the gap between germline ends came to 11 bases. The CDR3 extends over 16 amino acids. Germline V gene data show CDR1 as WNHNN and CDR2 as SYGVQD (reference sequence). The CDR3 region has the DNA TGCGCCAGCAGTGAAAAGTCCAACTCGAACACCGGGGAGCTGTTTTTT. Translated: CASSEKSNSNTGELFF.